The next 4 T cell receptor beta chains were all read from a single sample in a study of cytomegalovirus exposure and HLA in healthy donors. The primer mix had 60 Vbeta and 13 Jbeta primers. Libraries were prepared by immunoSEQ multiplex PCR; TCRdb keeps only in-frame clonotypes and omits some of them. The sample consists of around 200,000 clones, 81% of them appearing once. Sequenced sample: PBMCs. The receptors come from a man aged 45-60 years in good health and CMV-seronegative.

The CDR3 coding sequence is TGTGCCAGCAGTCGGGGCAATCAGCCCCAGCATTTT. This translates into CASSRGNQPQHF. This sequence joins TRBV6-6 and TRBJ1-5; D remains ambiguous. This CDR3 has 12 residues. V lost 5 bases and J 2 bases, leaving 4 bases between the germline ends. Germline V CDR1 and CDR2: MNHNY, SVGAGI (reference sequence).

This chain uses TRBV9 with TRBJ1-3; TRBD1 might be the D (6 bases). There are 16 residues in the CDR3. Trimming shortened V by 4 bases and J by 0 bases, and 14 bases separated the two germline ends. The germline CDR1 and CDR2 sequences are SGDLS and YYNGEE. CDR3 residues: CASSFGTLYSGNTIYF. CDR3 DNA: TGTGCCAGCAGCTTCGGGACACTTTACTCTGGAAACACCATATATTTT.

V gene TRBV5-1 combines with J gene TRBJ1-1, with 8 bases matching TRBD1. J gave up 5 bases and V 1 base, and 1 base lay outside the gene matches. Per the germline V gene, CDR1 is SGHRS and CDR2 is YFSETQ. The CDR3 covers 13 residues. The CDR3 sequence is CASSLRDRTEAFF. The CDR3 DNA reads as TGCGCCAGCAGCTTGCGGGACAGGACTGAAGCTTTCTTT. Looking up the rest from reference TRBV5-1 and TRBJ1-1 gives the full variable domain: KAGVTQTPRYLIKTRGQQVTLSCSPISGHRSVSWYQQTPGQGLQFLFEYFSETQRNKGNFPGRFSGRQFSNSRSEMNVSTLELGDSALYLCASSLRDRTEAFFGQGTRLTVV.

This chain links TRBV13 with TRBJ1-3; 7 bases map to TRBD1. Germline V lookup: CDR1 PRHDT, CDR2 FYEKMQ (reference sequence). J gave up 0 bases and V 10 bases, and 9 bases lay outside the gene matches. This CDR3 spans 15 amino acids. CDR3 nucleotide sequence: TGTGCCACCCTGCGGGGACAGTACTCTGGAAACACCATATATTTT. Translating it yields CATLRGQYSGNTIYF.